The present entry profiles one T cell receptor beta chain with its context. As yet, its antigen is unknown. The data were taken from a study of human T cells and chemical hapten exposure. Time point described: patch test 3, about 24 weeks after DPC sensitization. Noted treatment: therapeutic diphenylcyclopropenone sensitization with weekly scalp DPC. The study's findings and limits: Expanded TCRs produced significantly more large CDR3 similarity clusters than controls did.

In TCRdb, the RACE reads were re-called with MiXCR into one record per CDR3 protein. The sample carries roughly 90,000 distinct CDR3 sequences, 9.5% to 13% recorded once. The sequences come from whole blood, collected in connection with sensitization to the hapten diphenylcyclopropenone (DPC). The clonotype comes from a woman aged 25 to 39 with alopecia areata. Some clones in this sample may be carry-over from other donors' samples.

The CDR3 DNA follows: TGTGCCAGCAAGGAAACTACAATATTTGAAGCTTTCTTT. Protein product: CASKETTIFEAFF. The V call is TRBV28, the J call TRBJ1-1; D is undetermined. Germline V gene data show CDR1 as MDHEN and CDR2 as SYDVKM. V was cut by 7 bases and J by 7 bases, with 16 bases left in between. This CDR3 spans 13 amino acids.